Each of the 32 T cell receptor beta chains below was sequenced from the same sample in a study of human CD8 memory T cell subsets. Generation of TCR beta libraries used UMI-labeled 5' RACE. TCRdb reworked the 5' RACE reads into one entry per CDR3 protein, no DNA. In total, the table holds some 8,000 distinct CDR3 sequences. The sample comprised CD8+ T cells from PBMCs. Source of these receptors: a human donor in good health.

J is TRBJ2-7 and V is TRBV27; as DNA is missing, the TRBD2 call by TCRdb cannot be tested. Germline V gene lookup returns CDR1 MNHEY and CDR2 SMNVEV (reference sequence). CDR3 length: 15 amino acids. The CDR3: CASSLSLAGSYEQYF.

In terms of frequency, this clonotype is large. The CDR3 region is CSADHVSDTEAFF. The rearrangement joins TRBV20-1 to TRBJ1-1. Germline V gives CDR1 DFQATT, CDR2 SNEGSKA (reference sequence). The CDR3 length is 13 residues.

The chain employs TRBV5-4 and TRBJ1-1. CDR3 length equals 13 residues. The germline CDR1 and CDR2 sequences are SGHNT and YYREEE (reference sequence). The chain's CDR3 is CASSFDTYTEAFF.

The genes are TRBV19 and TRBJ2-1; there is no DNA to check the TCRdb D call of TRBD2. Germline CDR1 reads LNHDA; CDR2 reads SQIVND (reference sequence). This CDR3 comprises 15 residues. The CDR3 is CASSLAGSTYNEQFF.

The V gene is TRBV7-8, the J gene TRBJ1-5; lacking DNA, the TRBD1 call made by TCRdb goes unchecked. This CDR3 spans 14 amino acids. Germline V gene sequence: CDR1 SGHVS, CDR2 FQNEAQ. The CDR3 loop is CASSSTQGDQPQHF.

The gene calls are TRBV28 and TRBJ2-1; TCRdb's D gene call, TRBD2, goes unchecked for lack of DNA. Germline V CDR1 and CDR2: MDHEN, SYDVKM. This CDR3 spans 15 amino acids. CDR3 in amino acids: CASTHLADPYNEQFF.

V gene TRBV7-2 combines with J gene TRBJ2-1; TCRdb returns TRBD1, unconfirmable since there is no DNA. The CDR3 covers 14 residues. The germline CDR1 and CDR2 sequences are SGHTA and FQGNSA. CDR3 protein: CASARGQGSNEQFF.

The CDR3 region is CASSISGENTGELFF. The chain links TRBV13 to TRBJ2-2. The CDR3 is made up of 15 amino acids. Germline CDR1 and CDR2: PRHDT and FYEKMQ (reference sequence).

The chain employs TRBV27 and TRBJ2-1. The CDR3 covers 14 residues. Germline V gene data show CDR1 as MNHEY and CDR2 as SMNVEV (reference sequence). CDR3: CASSLDNLYNEQFF.

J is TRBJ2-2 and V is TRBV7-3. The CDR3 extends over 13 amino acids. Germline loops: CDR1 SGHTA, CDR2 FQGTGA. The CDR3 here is CASSLMGNGELFF.

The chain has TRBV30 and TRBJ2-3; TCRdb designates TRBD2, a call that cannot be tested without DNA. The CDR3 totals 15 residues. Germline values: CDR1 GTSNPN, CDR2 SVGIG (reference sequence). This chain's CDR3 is CAWSVPGPRTDTQYF.

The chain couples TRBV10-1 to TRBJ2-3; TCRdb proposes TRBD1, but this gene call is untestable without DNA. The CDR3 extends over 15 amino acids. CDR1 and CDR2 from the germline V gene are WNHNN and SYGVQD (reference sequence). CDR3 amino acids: CASSEGGIGTDTQYF.

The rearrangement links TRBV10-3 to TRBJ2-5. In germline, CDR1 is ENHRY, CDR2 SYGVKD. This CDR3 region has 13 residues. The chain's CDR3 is CAISEATAETQYF.

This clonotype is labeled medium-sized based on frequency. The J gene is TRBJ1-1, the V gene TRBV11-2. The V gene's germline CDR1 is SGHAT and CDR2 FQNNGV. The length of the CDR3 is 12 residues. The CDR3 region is CASSLLYTEAFF.

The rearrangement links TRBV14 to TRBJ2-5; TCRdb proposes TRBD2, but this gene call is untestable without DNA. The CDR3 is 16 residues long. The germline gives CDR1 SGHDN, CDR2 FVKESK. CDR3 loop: CASSLLTGGGSQTQYF.

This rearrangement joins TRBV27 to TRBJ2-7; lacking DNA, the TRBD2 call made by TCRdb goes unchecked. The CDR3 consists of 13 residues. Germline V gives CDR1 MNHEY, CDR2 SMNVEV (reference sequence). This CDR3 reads CASSPRLAGEQYF.

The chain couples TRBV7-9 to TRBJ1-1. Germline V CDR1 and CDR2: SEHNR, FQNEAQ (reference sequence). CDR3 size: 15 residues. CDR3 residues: CASSLPTHLDTEAFF.

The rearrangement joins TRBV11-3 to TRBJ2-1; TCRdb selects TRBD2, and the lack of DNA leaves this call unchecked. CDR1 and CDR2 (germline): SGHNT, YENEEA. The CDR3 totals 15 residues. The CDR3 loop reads CASSFGPDRNDEQFF.

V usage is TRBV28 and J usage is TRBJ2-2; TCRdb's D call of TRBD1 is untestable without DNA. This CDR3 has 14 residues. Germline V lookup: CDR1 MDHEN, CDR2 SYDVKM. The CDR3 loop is CASSLIGTGGELFF.

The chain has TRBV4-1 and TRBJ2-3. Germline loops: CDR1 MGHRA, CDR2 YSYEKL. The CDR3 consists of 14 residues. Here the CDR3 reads CASSQDGSTDTQYF.

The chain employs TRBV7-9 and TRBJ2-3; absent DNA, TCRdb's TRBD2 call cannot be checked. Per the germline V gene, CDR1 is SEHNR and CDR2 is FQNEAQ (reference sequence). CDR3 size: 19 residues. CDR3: CASSLGGLAGGPHTDTQYF.

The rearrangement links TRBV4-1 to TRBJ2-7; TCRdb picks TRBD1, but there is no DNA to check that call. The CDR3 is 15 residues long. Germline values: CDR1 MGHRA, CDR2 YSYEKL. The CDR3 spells CASSQDWDRSYEQYF.

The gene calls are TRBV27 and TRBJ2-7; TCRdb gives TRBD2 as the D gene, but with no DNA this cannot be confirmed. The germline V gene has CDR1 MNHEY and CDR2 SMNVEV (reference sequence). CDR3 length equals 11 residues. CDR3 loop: CASGWRGEQYF.

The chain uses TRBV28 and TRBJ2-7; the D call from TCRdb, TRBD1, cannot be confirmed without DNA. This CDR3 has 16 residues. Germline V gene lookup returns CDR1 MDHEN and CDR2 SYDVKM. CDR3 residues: CASSLSAGLEVYEQYF.

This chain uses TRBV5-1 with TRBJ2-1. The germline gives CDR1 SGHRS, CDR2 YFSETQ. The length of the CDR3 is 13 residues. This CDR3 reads CASSLGDYNEQFF.

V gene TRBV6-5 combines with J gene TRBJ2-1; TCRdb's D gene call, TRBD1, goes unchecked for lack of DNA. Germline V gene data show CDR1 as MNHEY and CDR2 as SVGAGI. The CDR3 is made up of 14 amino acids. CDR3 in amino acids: CASSYSRTGNEQFF.

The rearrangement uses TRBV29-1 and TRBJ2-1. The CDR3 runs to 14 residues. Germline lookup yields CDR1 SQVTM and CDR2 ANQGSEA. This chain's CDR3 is CSVAQTNTYNEQFF.

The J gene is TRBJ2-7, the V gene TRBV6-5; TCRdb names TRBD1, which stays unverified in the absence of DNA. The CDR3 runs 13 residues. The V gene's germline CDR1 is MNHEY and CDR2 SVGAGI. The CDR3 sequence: CASSYQQGPEQYF.

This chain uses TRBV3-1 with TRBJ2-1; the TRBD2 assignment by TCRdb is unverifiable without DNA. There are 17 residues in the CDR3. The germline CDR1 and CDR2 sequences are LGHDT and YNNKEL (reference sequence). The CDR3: CASSQELASGLYNEQFF.

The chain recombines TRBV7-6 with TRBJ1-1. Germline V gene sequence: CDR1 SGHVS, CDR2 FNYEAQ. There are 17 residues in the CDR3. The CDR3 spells CASSLTGSSLANTEAFF.

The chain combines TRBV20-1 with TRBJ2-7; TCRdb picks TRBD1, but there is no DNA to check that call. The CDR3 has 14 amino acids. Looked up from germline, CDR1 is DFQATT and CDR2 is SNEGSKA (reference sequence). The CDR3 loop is CSASTGTGAYEQYF.

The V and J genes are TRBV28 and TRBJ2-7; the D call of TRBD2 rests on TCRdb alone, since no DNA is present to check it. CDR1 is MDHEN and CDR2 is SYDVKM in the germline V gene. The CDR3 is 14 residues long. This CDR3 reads CASSGLAESYEQYF.